The 10 T cell receptor beta chains in this list originate from one sample, sequenced in a study of T-cell memory formation after mild COVID-19. MiXCR, applied by TCRdb to the 5' RACE reads, yields one record per CDR3 protein. The table includes 190,000 or so distinct CDR3 sequences, about 20% detected once. Sample: PBMCs or a T cell subset sorted from them (not recorded which). The source is an adult woman who had mild COVID-19 (a few samples of this study predate the infection). Cell type and time point are not known.

This clonotype was seen a handful of times. J is TRBJ2-7 and V is TRBV12-3 or TRBV12-4; 10 positions match TRBD2. There are 15 residues in the CDR3. The J segment lost 2 bases and the V segment lost 6 bases, leaving 7 bases of the junction unmatched. This CDR3 reads CASSKSGRGTYEQYF. CDR3 sequence (DNA): TGTGCCAGCAGCAAAAGCGGGAGGGGCACCTACGAGCAGTACTTC.

This clonotype has just a few counts. The CDR3 nucleotides read TGTGCCAGCAGCTTAGGAGGACTAGCGGGAGTGGGAGATACGCAGTATTTT. Translated: CASSLGGLAGVGDTQYF. This chain links TRBV7-6 with TRBJ2-3; 13 nucleotides agree with TRBD2. Germline CDR1 and CDR2: SGHVS and FNYEAQ. After removal of 1 base from V and 5 bases from J, the junction contained 6 bases not matched to a gene. The CDR3 spans 17 residues.

This clonotype has just a few counts. The rearrangement links TRBV7-6 to TRBJ2-1, with 13 bases lining up with TRBD2. With V trimmed by 4 bases and J by 2 bases, 8 bases remained unmatched. This CDR3 has 18 amino acids. Germline assignment: CDR1 SGHVS and CDR2 FNYEAQ. The CDR3 DNA reads TGTGCCAGCAGCTCGGAACTAGCGGGAGGGCCCACCTACAATGAGCAGTTCTTC. Residues: CASSSELAGGPTYNEQFF. The whole variable domain, filled in from reference TRBV7-6 and TRBJ2-1, reads GAGVSQSPRYKVTKRGQDVALRCDPISGHVSLYWYRQALGQGPEFLTYFNYEAQQDKSGLPNDRFSAERPEGSISTLTIQRTEQRDSAMYRCASSSELAGGPTYNEQFFGPGTRLTVL.

V gene TRBV5-1 combines with J gene TRBJ1-2; 8 bases fit TRBD1. There are 15 residues in the CDR3. In germline, CDR1 is SGHRS, CDR2 YFSETQ. V was pared by 4 bases and J by 4 bases, with 9 bases of the junction left unmatched. CDR3 coding DNA: TGCGCCAGCAGCACCGGACAGGGACTAAGCTATGGCTACACCTTC. Its translation: CASSTGQGLSYGYTF. The full variable domain, its missing parts supplied by reference TRBV5-1 and TRBJ1-2, is KAGVTQTPRYLIKTRGQQVTLSCSPISGHRSVSWYQQTPGQGLQFLFEYFSETQRNKGNFPGRFSGRQFSNSRSEMNVSTLELGDSALYLCASSTGQGLSYGYTFGSGTRLTVV.

This clonotype has only a few counts. The V call is TRBV5-1, the J call TRBJ1-2; tentatively, D is TRBD1 (5 bases). The ends were cut back, 4 bases at V and 4 bases at J, with 17 bases in the middle. The CDR3 is 15 residues long. CDR1 SGHRS and CDR2 YFSETQ come from the germline V gene. CDR3 bases: TGCGCCAGCAGCGCCCGGGACCCAGCCCGCTATGGCTACACCTTC. Residues: CASSARDPARYGYTF.

This clonotype was found many times. The J gene is TRBJ2-1, the V gene TRBV12-3 or TRBV12-4; 7 positions agree with TRBD2. This CDR3 has 15 amino acids. J was trimmed by 4 bases and V by 7 bases; bases with no gene match: 10. CDR3 in amino acids: CASIPPGLGYNEQFF. In nucleotides, the CDR3 is TGTGCCAGCATCCCCCCAGGACTAGGGTACAATGAGCAGTTCTTC.

V usage is TRBV6-1 and J usage is TRBJ2-1; perhaps D is TRBD1 or TRBD2 (5 bases each). V was cut by 7 bases and J by 3 bases, with 10 bases left in between. The length of the CDR3 is 13 residues. CDR1 MNHNS and CDR2 SASEGT come from the germline V gene. The CDR3: CASNLGGYNEQFF. The CDR3 DNA is TGTGCCAGCAACCTTGGGGGCTACAATGAGCAGTTCTTC.

This clonotype was counted between two and nine times. The rearrangement joins TRBV24-1 to TRBJ2-5; D call uncertain. Germline CDR1 reads KGHDR; CDR2 reads SFDVKD. V was pared by 1 base and J by 2 bases, with 4 bases between. There are 13 residues in the CDR3. The CDR3 here is CATSDFEQETQYF. The DNA of the CDR3 is TGTGCCACCAGTGATTTCGAACAAGAGACCCAGTACTTC.

A few counts support this clonotype. The chain combines TRBV24-1 with TRBJ2-1, with 7 bases identical to TRBD1. In germline, CDR1 is KGHDR, CDR2 SFDVKD. CDR3 size: 16 residues. Unmatched junction bases numbered 9, after V lost 3 bases and J lost 5 bases. The CDR3 loop is CATSDGRQGGHNEQFF. The CDR3 nucleotides read TGTGCCACCAGTGATGGGCGACAGGGCGGGCACAATGAGCAGTTCTTC.

The gene calls are TRBV7-9 and TRBJ2-7; D perhaps matches TRBD1 (5 bases). Germline V gives CDR1 SEHNR, CDR2 FQNEAQ (reference sequence). V lost 3 bases to trimming and J lost 9 bases, with 9 bases between them. The length of the CDR3 is 11 residues. The CDR3 protein is CASSFGHGQYF. The DNA of the CDR3 is TGTGCCAGCAGCTTCGGACACGGGCAGTACTTC.